This T cell receptor (beta chain) originates from a study of OX40 agonist ivuxolimab in advanced cancers. Study overall: The study treated patients with ivuxolimab, an agonistic anti-OX40 (CD134) antibody. Partial responses were achieved by three patients, of whom one had hepatocellular carcinoma and two had cutaneous melanoma. Every 2 weeks, patients got intravenous ivuxolimab at one of six dose levels (0.01-10 mg/kg). Participants could have had prior anti-PD-1, anti-PD-L1 or anti-CTLA-4 therapy, and roughly 40% had some.

TCRdb's table, derived via immunoSEQ multiplex PCR, lists solely in-frame clones and lacks some. This sample has around 20,000 clones, with about 79% found just once. Germline CDR1 reads LGHNA; CDR2 reads YSLEER. The V and J ends lost 0 bases and 3 bases respectively, with 6 bases between them. The CDR3 length is 13 residues. This specimen was CD4+ or CD8+ T cells sorted from blood, taken in a trial of the OX40 agonist ivuxolimab. The sequence was obtained from an adult with an advanced solid tumor such as melanoma, head and neck, liver or kidney cancer. This chain connects TRBV4-3 to TRBJ2-7, with D perhaps TRBD2 (6 bases). CDR3 in amino acids: CASSQEGGYEQYF. CDR3 in DNA: TGCGCCAGCAGCCAAGAGGGGGGCTACGAGCAGTACTTC.